These 5 T cell receptor beta chains originate from one sample sequenced in a study of blood T cell repertoires in COVID-19. Libraries were prepared by immunoSEQ multiplex PCR; TCRdb keeps only in-frame clonotypes and omits some of them. The sample has over 120,000 clones, approximately 89% seen once. Input material: peripheral blood. The receptors here all came from a human donor in a cohort sampled during active COVID-19.

V is TRBV9 and J is TRBJ1-1, with D perhaps TRBD1 (5 bases). V was cut by 3 bases and J by 10 bases, with 16 bases left in between. Per germline, CDR1 SGDLS and CDR2 YYNGEE. The CDR3 spans 13 residues. The CDR3 DNA reads TGTGCCAGCAGCGCCCTGACAGCCGCGCTAGCTTTCTTT. Its translation: CASSALTAALAFF.

This clone was seen only once. This chain links TRBV11-2 with TRBJ2-1; D is perhaps TRBD1 (6 bases). This CDR3 is built from 14 residues. The germline CDR1 and CDR2 sequences are SGHAT and FQNNGV. V was pared by 3 bases and J by 4 bases, with 10 bases between. Written as DNA, the CDR3 is TGTGCCAGCAGCTTCAGGGGTGTGTACAATGAGCAGTTCTTC. Encoded protein: CASSFRGVYNEQFF.

This clone was seen a few times. This sequence joins TRBV7-9 and TRBJ2-7; D gene uncertain. V lost 5 bases to trimming and J lost 6 bases, with 11 bases between them. The CDR3 consists of 12 residues. Germline V gives CDR1 SEHNR, CDR2 FQNEAQ (reference sequence). The CDR3 here is CASSRMTGEQYF. The CDR3 DNA follows: TGTGCCAGCAGCCGTATGACGGGCGAGCAGTACTTC. The complete variable domain, with remaining parts taken from reference TRBV7-9 and TRBJ2-7, reads DTGVSQNPRHKITKRGQNVTFRCDPISEHNRLYWYRQTLGQGPEFLTYFQNEAQLEKSRLLSDRFSAERPKGSFSTLEIQRTEQGDSAMYLCASSRMTGEQYFGPGTRLTVT.

The chain uses TRBV7-9 and TRBJ2-5; 12 bases map to TRBD2. Germline V gene lookup returns CDR1 SEHNR and CDR2 FQNEAQ (reference sequence). The V segment lost 5 bases and the J segment 0 bases; nucleotides outside the gene matches: 4. The CDR3 runs 16 residues. Here the CDR3 DNA reads TGTGCCAGCAGCGGACGACTAGCGGGGGACCAAGAGACCCAGTACTTC. This encodes CASSGRLAGDQETQYF. The complete variable domain, with remaining parts taken from reference TRBV7-9 and TRBJ2-5, reads DTGVSQNPRHKITKRGQNVTFRCDPISEHNRLYWYRQTLGQGPEFLTYFQNEAQLEKSRLLSDRFSAERPKGSFSTLEIQRTEQGDSAMYLCASSGRLAGDQETQYFGPGTRLLVL.

This chain links TRBV19 with TRBJ2-7; 11 positions agree with TRBD2. This CDR3 has 15 residues. The V segment lost 5 bases and the J segment 4 bases; nucleotides outside the gene matches: 7. Germline V CDR1 and CDR2: LNHDA, SQIVND (reference sequence). CDR3 residues: CASSGIAGGMYEQYF. CDR3 coding DNA: TGTGCCAGTAGTGGCATAGCGGGGGGGATGTACGAGCAGTACTTC.